The 19 T cell receptor beta chains presented below share a single source sample, sequenced in a study of tumor and adjacent non-tumor tissue in lung cancer. A modified ARM-PCR protocol with three rounds of nested PCR amplified TCRbeta. Via MiXCR, TCRdb re-called the multiplex PCR reads, giving one row per CDR3 protein. The table has 90,000 to 100,000 distinct CDR3 sequences, more than 80% seen once. This sample's RNA came from whole unsorted tissue. Distant lung tissue was collected more than 3 cm away from the tumor edge. Sequenced input: distant non-tumor lung tissue. All receptors come from a man aged 60 to 69 with small cell lung cancer.

Regarding this clonotype: One end of the junction is discordant with germline, which a read error may explain. This rearrangement joins TRBV11-3 to TRBJ1-1; the D gene is possibly TRBD1 (6 bases). Germline V gene lookup returns CDR1 SGHNT and CDR2 YENEEA. This CDR3 has 13 residues. CDR3: CVSSFHIEGDAFF. The CDR3 DNA reads TGTGTCAGCAGCTTCCACATAGAGGGGGACGCTTTCTTT.

Concerning this clonotype: The conserved closing phenylalanine or tryptophan is absent in this CDR3, likely reflecting a read error. This chain uses TRBV12-3 or TRBV12-4 with TRBJ2-7; 8 nucleotides line up with TRBD1. This CDR3 is 15 amino acids long. The CDR3 is CASSLWTGLTYDQYL. In DNA, the CDR3 is TGTGCCAGCAGTTTATGGACAGGGTTGACCTACGATCAGTACTTA.

Note on this clonotype: Germline and junction disagree at one end, which may indicate a read error. CDR3 DNA sequence: TGTGCCAGCAGTTCGGGACGGGGGACCGGGGAGCTGTGTTTT. Translated: CASSSGRGTGELCF. The genes are TRBV6-5 and TRBJ2-2; D perhaps matches TRBD2 (6 bases). In germline, CDR1 is MNHEY, CDR2 SVGAGI. The length of the CDR3 is 14 residues.

At least ten counts were recorded for this clonotype. The J gene is TRBJ2-1, the V gene TRBV13, with 7 positions matching TRBD2. The J segment lost 9 bases and the V segment lost 0 bases, leaving 5 bases of the junction unmatched. The CDR3 loop spans 14 amino acids. From germline, CDR1 is PRHDT and CDR2 FYEKMQ (reference sequence). DNA of the CDR3: TGTGCCAGCAGCTTAGGTCTGCGGGGGAGTGAGCAGTTCTTC. Translation: CASSLGLRGSEQFF.

To note about this clonotype: A read error may produce the germline difference seen at one junction end. The V call is TRBV7-9, the J call TRBJ2-5, with a possible D match to TRBD1 (6 bases). Germline-derived CDR1 and CDR2 are SEHNR and FQNEAQ (reference sequence). The CDR3 totals 14 residues. The CDR3 bases are TGTGCCAGTAGCTACCCCACAGGGTTCGATACCCAGTACTTC. Translation gives CASSYPTGFDTQYF.

The rearrangement uses TRBV10-2 and TRBJ2-7; 7 positions agree with TRBD2. V lost 7 bases to trimming and J lost 3 bases; unmatched junction nucleotides: 0. In germline, CDR1 is WSHSY, CDR2 SAAADI. The CDR3 extends over 11 amino acids. CDR3 loop: CASKRDYEQYV. The CDR3 DNA follows: TGCGCCAGCAAGCGGGACTACGAGCAGTACGTC.

The count of this clonotype is one. A read error may account for a junction end that differs from germline. The rearrangement links TRBV12-3 or TRBV12-4 to TRBJ2-5; D unclear. CDR3 length equals 14 residues. CDR3 bases: TGTGCGAGCAGTTTAATGGTCTGGGAAGAGACCCAGTACTTC. Its translation is CASSLMVWEETQYF.

Regarding this clonotype: Because the CDR3 is missing its conserved closing phenylalanine or tryptophan, this is likely a read error. The chain recombines TRBV11-2 with TRBJ2-1, with a tentative D call TRBD1 (5 bases). Per the germline V gene, CDR1 is SGHAT and CDR2 is FQNNGV. The CDR3 is made up of 17 amino acids. In DNA form, the CDR3 reads TGTGCCAGCAGCTTAGTGACAGCCCGGAGCTCCTACAATAAGCAGTTCTCC. This translates into CASSLVTARSSYNKQFS.

Comment on this clonotype: Since no conserved phenylalanine or tryptophan closes the CDR3, a read error is the likely cause. This chain joins TRBV11-2 and TRBJ2-1, with D uncertain. This CDR3 comprises 17 residues. The germline gives CDR1 SGHAT, CDR2 FQNNGV. CDR3 sequence: CAISLVSAQSSYNEQFY. The CDR3 DNA reads as TGTGCCATCAGCTTAGTGTCAGCCCAGAGCTCCTACAATGAGCAGTTCTAC.

The chain's CDR3 is CASSDRGTAYEQYV. In DNA form, the CDR3 reads TGTGCCAGCAGTGATAGGGGGACGGCCTACGAGCAGTACGTC. The chain links TRBV2 to TRBJ2-7; TRBD1 is a possible D gene (6 bases). V lost 3 bases to trimming and J lost 2 bases, with 11 bases between them. Germline V gene sequence: CDR1 SNHLY, CDR2 FYNNEI. This CDR3 has 14 residues.

The rearrangement joins TRBV4-1 to TRBJ2-7; possible D gene TRBD2, 5 bases. The length of the CDR3 is 13 residues. V was pared by 9 bases and J by 3 bases, with 15 bases between. CDR1 is MGHRA, CDR2 YSYEKL, per germline. The DNA of the CDR3 is TGCGCCAGGGGTTTCGACGGACTCTACGAGCAGTACTTC. Translated: CARGFDGLYEQYF.

Details on this clonotype: At one end, the junction sequence differs from germline, possibly due to a read error. The chain has TRBV6-1 and TRBJ2-1, with 7 bases matching TRBD2. There are 14 residues in the CDR3. The germline gives CDR1 MNHNS, CDR2 SASEGT. The CDR3 bases are TGTGCCAGCTTGGAGTCTAGCGGCAGCAATGAGCAGTTTTTC. Translated: CASLESSGSNEQFF.

Comments on this clonotype: Mismatch with germline at one junction end may stem from a read error. The rearrangement uses TRBV4-1 and TRBJ2-7, with 9 bases identical to TRBD2. This CDR3 has 15 amino acids. The V gene's germline CDR1 is MGHRA and CDR2 YSYEKL. The CDR3 sequence: CDSSQETSGTYEQYF. CDR3 DNA sequence: TGCGACAGCAGCCAAGAGACTAGCGGTACCTACGAGCAGTACTTC.

Comment on this clonotype: One junction end disagrees with the germline gene, perhaps due to a read error. The chain couples TRBV20-1 to TRBJ2-1; TRBD2 agrees at 8 bases. The CDR3 consists of 16 residues. Germline CDR1 DFQATT, CDR2 SNEGSKA (reference sequence). The CDR3: CSASKSGTSGYNQQFF. The CDR3 DNA reads as TGCAGTGCTAGCAAGTCCGGGACTAGTGGATACAATCAGCAGTTCTTC.

In regard to this clonotype: A clone one base away is much larger, so this may be a read error. CDR3 bases: TGCACCAGCAGCTTGGAGGGACAGGGCCCAGATACGCAGTATTTT. Translated, it gives CTSSLEGQGPDTQYF. V gene TRBV5-1 combines with J gene TRBJ2-3, with 9 bases matching TRBD1. The CDR3 covers 15 residues. Germline V gene data show CDR1 as SGHRS and CDR2 as YFSETQ.

The chain is built from TRBV30 and TRBJ2-7; D may be TRBD1 (5 bases). In germline, CDR1 is GTSNPN, CDR2 SVGIG (reference sequence). This CDR3 region has 14 residues. V was cut by 0 bases and J by 5 bases, with 14 bases left in between. The CDR3 here is CAWSVGKRGDEQYV. The CDR3 bases are TGTGCCTGGAGTGTAGGGAAAAGGGGCGACGAGCAGTACGTC.

In its sample, this clonotype was seen many times. The rearrangement uses TRBV6-4 and TRBJ2-3; 7 bases are a match to TRBD2. V shed 3 bases and J 0 bases; nucleotides not matched to a gene: 3. The CDR3 spans 15 residues. Germline lookup yields CDR1 MRHNA and CDR2 SNTAGT. The CDR3 reads CASSEVSGSTDTQYF. The CDR3 DNA reads as TGTGCCAGCAGTGAAGTTAGCGGGAGCACAGATACGCAGTATTTT.

For this clonotype: At one boundary the junction diverges from the germline segment, which might be a read error. The chain carries TRBV6-2 or TRBV6-3 and TRBJ2-5, with D perhaps matching TRBD1 (6 bases). Germline V gene sequence: CDR1 MNHEY, CDR2 SVGEGT. This CDR3 is built from 13 residues. CDR3 coding DNA: TGTACCAGCAGATCCGGGTCGCCTGGGACACAGTACTTC. Translation: CTSRSGSPGTQYF.

This chain joins TRBV12-3 or TRBV12-4 and TRBJ1-5; perhaps TRBD1 as D (5 bases). V was trimmed by 5 bases and J by 4 bases, leaving 15 bases between them. This CDR3 is 15 amino acids long. CDR3 DNA: TGTGCCAGCAGTCCTACAAGGGGTAGTAATCAGCCCCAGCATTTT. This encodes CASSPTRGSNQPQHF.